Shown below are 2 T cell receptor beta chains from a single sample sequenced in a study of shared clonotypes between healthy human individuals. CD8 cells classed as naive were CD45RO-negative and positively selected for CCR7, excluding terminally differentiated effector memory CD45RA+ cells. Some clones are missing from TCRdb's copy, which holds only in-frame ones; the method was immunoSEQ multiplex PCR. The sample consists of around 2.1 million clones, roughly 91% of them appearing once. The sequencing input was naive CD8+ T cells from PBMCs. The receptors originated from a man in his late teens or twenties in good health. Some clones in this sample may be carry-over from other donors' samples.

This chain joins TRBV11-2 and TRBJ2-1; a possible D gene is TRBD2 (6 bases). V dropped 4 bases and J dropped 10 bases, with 23 bases sitting between them. Germline-derived CDR1 and CDR2 are SGHAT and FQNNGV. There are 16 residues in the CDR3. CDR3 sequence (DNA): TGTGCCAGCAGCTCCCAATGGCGGGACCTAAACTCCGAGCAGTTCTTC. Protein product: CASSSQWRDLNSEQFF.

J is TRBJ1-1 and V is TRBV4-3; D is perhaps TRBD1 (6 bases). CDR3 length: 15 amino acids. Germline V gene data show CDR1 as LGHNA and CDR2 as YSLEER. Deletions cut 0 bases from V and 4 bases from J, with 12 bases between. The CDR3 coding sequence is TGCGCCAGCAGCCAAGATCAGGGGTTGGTCACTGAAGCTTTCTTT. Protein product: CASSQDQGLVTEAFF.